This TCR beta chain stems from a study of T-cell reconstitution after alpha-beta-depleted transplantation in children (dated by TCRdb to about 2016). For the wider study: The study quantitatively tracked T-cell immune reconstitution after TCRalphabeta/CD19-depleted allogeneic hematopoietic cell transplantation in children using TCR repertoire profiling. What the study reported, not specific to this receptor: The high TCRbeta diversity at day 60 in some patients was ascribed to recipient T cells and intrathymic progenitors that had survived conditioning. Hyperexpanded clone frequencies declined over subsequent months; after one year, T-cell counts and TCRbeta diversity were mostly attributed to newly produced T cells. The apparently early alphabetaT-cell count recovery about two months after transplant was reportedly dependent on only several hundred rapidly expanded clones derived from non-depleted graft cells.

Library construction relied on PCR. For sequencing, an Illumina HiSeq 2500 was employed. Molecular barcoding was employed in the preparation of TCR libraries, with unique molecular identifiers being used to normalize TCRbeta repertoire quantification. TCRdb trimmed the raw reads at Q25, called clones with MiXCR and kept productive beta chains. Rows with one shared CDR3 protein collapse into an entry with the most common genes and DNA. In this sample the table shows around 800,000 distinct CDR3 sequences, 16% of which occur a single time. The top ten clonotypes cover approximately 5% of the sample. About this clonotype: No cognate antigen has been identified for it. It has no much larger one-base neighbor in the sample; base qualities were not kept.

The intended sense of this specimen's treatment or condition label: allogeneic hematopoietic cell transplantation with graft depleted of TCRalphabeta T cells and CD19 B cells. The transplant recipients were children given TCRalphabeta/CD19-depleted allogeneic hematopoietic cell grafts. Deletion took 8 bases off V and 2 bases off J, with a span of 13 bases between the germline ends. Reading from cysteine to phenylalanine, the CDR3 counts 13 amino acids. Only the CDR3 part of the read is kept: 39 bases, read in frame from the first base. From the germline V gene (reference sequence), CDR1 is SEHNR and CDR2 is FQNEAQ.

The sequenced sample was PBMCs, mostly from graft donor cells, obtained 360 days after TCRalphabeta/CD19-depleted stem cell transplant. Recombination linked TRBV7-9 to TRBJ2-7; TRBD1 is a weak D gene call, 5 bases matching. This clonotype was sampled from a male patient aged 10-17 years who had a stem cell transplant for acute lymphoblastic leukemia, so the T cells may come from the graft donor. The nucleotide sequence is TGTGCCAGCTCAAGACAGTTCACCTACGAGCAGTACTTC. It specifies CASSRQFTYEQYF. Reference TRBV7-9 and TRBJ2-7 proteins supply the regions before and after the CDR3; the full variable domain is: DTGVSQNPRHKITKRGQNVTFRCDPISEHNRLYWYRQTLGQGPEFLTYFQNEAQLEKSRLLSDRFSAERPKGSFSTLEIQRTEQGDSAMYLCASSRQFTYEQYFGPGTRLTVT.